This record looks at one T cell receptor beta chain sequence and its context. Its antigen is not known. The junction departs from the called germline gene at one end, perhaps through a read error. Every single patient, without exception, relapsed after autologous stem cell transplantation, and brentuximab vedotin exposure varied. Patients had relapsed/refractory classical Hodgkin lymphoma with complete response, partial response or progressive disease as best response. This entry belongs to a study of PD-1 blockade in classical Hodgkin lymphoma. The CDR3 runs to 14 residues. From germline, CDR1 is SNHLY and CDR2 FYNNEI. Broader study findings: Whatever underlies the repertoire differences (possibly disease activity or prior therapy) remains undefined. Those patients who began receiving nivolumab less than 1 year after ASCT had lower diversity, and they were excluded. The baseline diversity of complete responders showed similarity to that of newly diagnosed patients.

The method was immunoSEQ multiplex PCR; TCRdb's version includes in-frame clones alone and lacks a portion of them. Found here are 25,000 to 35,000 clones, over 80% of them singletons; the top ten hold 20% to 25%. Sequenced here: peripheral blood mononuclear cells (PBMCs), sampled before the second cycle of nivolumab. The chain joins TRBV2 to TRBJ1-1, with 9 nucleotides matching TRBD1. This sequence was found in a human donor with classical Hodgkin lymphoma. CDR3: CASREVTGGTEAFF. CDR3 sequence (DNA): TGTGCCAGCAGGGAAGTGACAGGGGGGACTGAAGCTTTCTTT.